This T cell receptor (beta chain) was documented in a study of stem cell transplantation in POMP-related autoinflammatory disease. About the study: Hypothesis: faulty thymoproteasomes impair CD8+ T-cell selection, skewing TRB repertoires. Pre-transplant patients had naive-skewed CD4+ T cells and few CD8+ T cells.

V was trimmed by 6 bases and J by 0 bases, leaving 12 bases between them. The CDR3 spans 15 residues. CDR1 and CDR2 (germline): SGHAT, FQNNGV. On this clone: Its antigen is still unknown.

PRAID featured immunodeficiency plus autoinflammation. General study results and limits: Fewer unique TRB V-J gene pairings were identified in patients with PRAID. A trend toward lower repertoire diversity and greater clonality appeared in every analyzed T-cell subset of PRAID patients.

TCRdb's table, derived via immunoSEQ multiplex PCR, lists solely in-frame clones and lacks some. Of around 11,000 clones listed, 70% to 90% were seen once; the top ten hold 54%. The receptor was derived from a human donor with POMP-related autoinflammation and immune dysregulation (PRAID). The specimen was CD8+ T cells from PBMCs, collected before stem cell transplantation. This chain connects TRBV11-2 to TRBJ2-4; D perhaps matches TRBD2 (6 bases). The CDR3 coding sequence is TGTGCCAGCAGAAACTCGCGGGGAGCCAAAAACATTCAGTACTTC. Its protein product is CASRNSRGAKNIQYF.